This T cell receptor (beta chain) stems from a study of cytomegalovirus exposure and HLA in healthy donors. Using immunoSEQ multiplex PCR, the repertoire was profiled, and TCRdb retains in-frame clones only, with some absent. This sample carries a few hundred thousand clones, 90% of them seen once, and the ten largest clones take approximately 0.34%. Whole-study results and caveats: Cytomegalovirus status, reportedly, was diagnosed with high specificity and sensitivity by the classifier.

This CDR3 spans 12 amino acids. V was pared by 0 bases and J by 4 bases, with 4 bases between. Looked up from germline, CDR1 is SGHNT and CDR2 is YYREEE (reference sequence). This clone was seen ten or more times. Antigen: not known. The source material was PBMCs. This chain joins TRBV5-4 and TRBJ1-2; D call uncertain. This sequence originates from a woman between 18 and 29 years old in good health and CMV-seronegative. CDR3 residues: CASSLELYGYTF. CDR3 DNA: TGTGCCAGCAGCTTGGAGCTCTATGGCTACACCTTC.